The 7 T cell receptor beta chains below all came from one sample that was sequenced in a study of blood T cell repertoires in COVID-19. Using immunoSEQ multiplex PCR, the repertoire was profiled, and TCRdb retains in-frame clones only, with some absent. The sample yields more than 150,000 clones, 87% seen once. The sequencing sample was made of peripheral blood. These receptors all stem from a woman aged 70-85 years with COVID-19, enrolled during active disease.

The CDR3 DNA is TGTGCCAGCACCATAAGACAGGGGGCGCTCGACGAGCAGTACTTC. It codes for CASTIRQGALDEQYF. V is TRBV6-5 and J is TRBJ2-7; 10 bases match TRBD1. This CDR3 region has 15 residues. The trim removed 7 bases at V and 5 bases at J, leaving 11 bases unmatched. The germline gives CDR1 MNHEY, CDR2 SVGAGI.

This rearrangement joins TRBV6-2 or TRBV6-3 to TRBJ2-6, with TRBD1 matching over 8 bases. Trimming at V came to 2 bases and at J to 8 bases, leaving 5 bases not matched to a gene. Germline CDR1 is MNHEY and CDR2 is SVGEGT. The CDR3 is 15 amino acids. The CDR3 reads CASSYQGALSNVLTF. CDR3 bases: TGTGCCAGCAGTTACCAGGGGGCGCTATCCAACGTCCTGACTTTC.

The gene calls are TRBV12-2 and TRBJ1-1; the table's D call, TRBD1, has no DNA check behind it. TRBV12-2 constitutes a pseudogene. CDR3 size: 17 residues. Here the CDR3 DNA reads TGTGCAAGTCGCCTCCCGCATGGGGGCGGCTCGAACACTGAAGCTTTCTTT. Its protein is CASRLPHGGGSNTEAFF.

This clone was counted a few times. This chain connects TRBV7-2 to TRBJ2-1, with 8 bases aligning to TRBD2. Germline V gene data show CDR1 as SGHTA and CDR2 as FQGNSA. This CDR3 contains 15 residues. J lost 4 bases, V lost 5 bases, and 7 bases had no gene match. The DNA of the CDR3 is TGTGCCAGCAGCCAAGCGGGAGTTCAGTACAATGAGCAGTTCTTC. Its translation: CASSQAGVQYNEQFF.

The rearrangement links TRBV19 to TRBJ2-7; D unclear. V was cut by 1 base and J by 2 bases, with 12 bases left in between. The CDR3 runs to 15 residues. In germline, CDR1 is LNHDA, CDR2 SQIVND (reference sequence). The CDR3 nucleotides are TGTGCCAGTAGTATAGGTGATCTATACCCCTACGAGCAGTACTTC. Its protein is CASSIGDLYPYEQYF.

The CDR3 is CASSPRASGRVNTQYF. The CDR3 DNA reads TGTGCCAGCAGCCCGCGGGCTAGCGGGAGGGTGAATACGCAGTATTTT. This chain links TRBV27 with TRBJ2-3; the match to TRBD2 covers 12 bases. The CDR3 totals 16 residues. CDR1 and CDR2 (germline): MNHEY, SMNVEV (reference sequence). V lost 6 bases and J lost 7; bases outside the gene matches: 11.

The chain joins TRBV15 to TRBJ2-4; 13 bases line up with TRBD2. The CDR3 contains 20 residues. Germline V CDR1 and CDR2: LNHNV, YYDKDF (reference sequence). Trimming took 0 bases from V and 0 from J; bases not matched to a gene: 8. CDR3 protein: CATSREVSGLAGVAKNIQYF. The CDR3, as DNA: TGTGCCACCAGCAGAGAGGTTTCAGGACTAGCGGGAGTAGCCAAAAACATTCAGTACTTC.